Shown below are 2 T cell receptor beta chains from a single sample sequenced in a study of control samples from healthy donors and cancer patients. Method: immunoSEQ multiplex PCR; TCRdb's copy keeps in-frame clones and lacks some. The data show 100,000 to 150,000 clones, with roughly 87% seen just once and about 8.7% held by the top ten. The sample consisted of blood. These receptors all stem from a man aged 35 to 55 in good health.

The chain has TRBV12-5 and TRBJ2-5; 7 positions match TRBD1. Trimming removed 0 bases from V and 3 bases from J; junction bases left unmatched: 7. The germline V gene encodes CDR1 LGHNT and CDR2 FRNRAP. This CDR3 is built from 16 residues. The CDR3 loop is CASGLVLGQDEETQYF. CDR3 sequence (DNA): TGTGCTAGTGGTTTGGTACTCGGACAGGATGAAGAGACCCAGTACTTC.

This clone was seen more than once but under ten times. The chain uses TRBV6-4 and TRBJ2-3; D may be TRBD2 (6 bases). Germline values: CDR1 MRHNA, CDR2 SNTAGT. The CDR3 is made up of 15 amino acids. V was shortened by 7 bases and J by 2 bases, with 16 bases between the two germline ends. The CDR3 is CASNNGEDNTDTQYF. The CDR3 nucleotides read TGTGCCAGCAATAACGGGGAGGACAACACAGATACGCAGTATTTT.